One sample yielded the 7 T cell receptor beta chains listed below, sequenced in a study of cytomegalovirus exposure and HLA in healthy donors. Primers included in the PCR were 60 Vbeta and 13 Jbeta primers. Assay used: immunoSEQ multiplex PCR; TCRdb lists only in-frame clones, some missing. The repertoire has 250,000 to 350,000 clones, 75% to 90% of them found once; the top ten carry around 4%. Sequenced input: PBMCs. These receptors all come from a man aged 35 to 55 in good health and CMV-seropositive.

The CDR3 DNA reads TGTGCCAGCAGCTTCCCACCCCTGCGGGGAAGGGACTACGAGCAGTACTTC. Protein: CASSFPPLRGRDYEQYF. This chain joins TRBV11-2 and TRBJ2-7, with a possible D match to TRBD2 (6 bases). Germline CDR1 and CDR2: SGHAT and FQNNGV. V was cut by 3 bases and J by 3 bases, with 21 bases left in between. The CDR3 totals 17 residues. Variable domain in full (rest from reference TRBV11-2 and TRBJ2-7): EAGVAQSPRYKIIEKRQSVAFWCNPISGHATLYWYQQILGQGPKLLIQFQNNGVVDDSQLPKDRFSAERLKGVDSTLKIQPAKLEDSAVYLCASSFPPLRGRDYEQYFGPGTRLTVT.

As for this clone: A junction boundary mismatches the germline segment, possibly from a read error. The chain links TRBV2 to TRBJ1-4; 10 positions match TRBD1. Germline V gene lookup returns CDR1 SNHLY and CDR2 FYNNEI. The CDR3 consists of 13 residues. The CDR3 spells CASSEAGWGQGHF. The CDR3 nucleotides are TGTGCCAGCAGTGAAGCGGGGTGGGGACAGGGGCATTTT.

The chain couples TRBV30 to TRBJ2-5, with a weak D call TRBD2 (5 bases). This CDR3 contains 14 residues. Germline values: CDR1 GTSNPN, CDR2 SVGIG (reference sequence). V was pared by 4 bases and J by 4 bases, with 16 bases between. CDR3 sequence: CAWTTSNGIETQYF. The CDR3 bases are TGTGCCTGGACTACCTCGAACGGGATAGAGACCCAGTACTTC.

The chain combines TRBV11-2 with TRBJ2-7; 10 nucleotides match TRBD1. The CDR3 sequence is 16 residues long. From germline, CDR1 is SGHAT and CDR2 FQNNGV. Germline trimming cut 5 bases from V and 4 bases from J; bases unmatched to any gene: 11. The CDR3 DNA sequence: TGTGCCAGCAGCCCCCAGGAGGGACAGGGGCAGTACGAGCAGTACTTC. It codes for CASSPQEGQGQYEQYF.

The CDR3 spells CASSVPGSLNVLTF. Here the CDR3 DNA reads TGTGCCAGCAGCGTACCCGGGTCCCTCAACGTCCTGACTTTC. The chain links TRBV9 to TRBJ2-6; D is unresolved. This CDR3 contains 14 residues. V was cut by 1 base and J by 9 bases, with 11 bases left in between. The germline V gene has CDR1 SGDLS and CDR2 YYNGEE. Drawing the rest from reference TRBV9 and TRBJ2-6, the complete variable domain is DSGVTQTPKHLITATGQRVTLRCSPRSGDLSVYWYQQSLDQGLQFLIQYYNGEERAKGNILERFSAQQFPDLHSELNLSSLELGDSALYFCASSVPGSLNVLTFGAGSRLTVL.

The chain employs TRBV7-6 and TRBJ1-1; D perhaps matches TRBD1 (5 bases). CDR1 and CDR2 from the germline V gene are SGHVS and FNYEAQ. Deletions cut 7 bases from V and 5 bases from J, with 20 bases between. This CDR3 is 15 amino acids long. CDR3 residues: CASTVDTQGYTEAFF. CDR3 nucleotide sequence: TGTGCCAGCACTGTGGACACCCAGGGATATACTGAAGCTTTCTTT.

The chain uses TRBV4-2 and TRBJ1-5, with TRBD1 identical over 7 bases. The CDR3 loop spans 16 amino acids. Trimming removed 1 base from V and 4 bases from J; junction bases left unmatched: 7. In germline, CDR1 is LGHNA, CDR2 YNFKEQ. The CDR3 sequence: CASSQGDDRENQPQHF. The CDR3 DNA is TGTGCCAGCAGCCAAGGGGACGACAGGGAGAATCAGCCCCAGCATTTT.